This T cell receptor (beta chain) was documented in a study of a mutant IDH1 vaccine in newly diagnosed glioma. The wider study: Onset of vaccination occurred 4-6 weeks following radiotherapy alone, or with temozolomide cycles. The treated group averaged around 40 years old and was roughly 62% male, roughly 38% female.

Profiling relied on immunoSEQ multiplex PCR, and the TCRdb table lists in-frame clones only, not all of them. The sample holds tens of thousands of clones, about three quarters seen once. About this clone: Its matching antigen is unknown.

Time point: week 11, during vaccination. Vaccination comprised doses that each held 300 ug of mutant IDH1 20-mer peptide, plus topical imiquimod. The clonotype was recovered from a man between 18 and 35 years old with glioma. Some clones in this sample may be carry-over from other donors' samples. Here the sequenced sample was peripheral blood mononuclear cells (PBMCs), taken from a glioma patient whose treatment included an IDH1 peptide vaccine.

The CDR3 sequence: CASSIDSGLGTEAFF. The CDR3 DNA reads TGTGCCAGTAGTATAGACAGCGGCTTGGGCACTGAAGCTTTCTTT. The chain links TRBV19 to TRBJ1-1; D not certain. The germline V and J ends were trimmed by 0 bases and 4 bases, with 12 bases remaining between them. CDR3 length equals 15 residues. From germline, CDR1 is LNHDA and CDR2 SQIVND (reference sequence).